This entry features one TCR beta chain sequence. Its antigen is unidentified. Using immunoSEQ multiplex PCR, the repertoire was profiled, and TCRdb retains in-frame clones only, with some absent. The repertoire holds 150,000 to 200,000 clones, with under 95% as singletons. These data originate in a study of T cell responses to AZD1222 COVID-19 vaccine. Whole-study findings and limits: Reports indicate that nearly half of spike-specific TCRs are directed at unmutated variant regions. Donors in the cohort were predominantly white British and more often female, and clonal diversity was possibly underestimated.

Trimming removed 3 bases from V and 2 bases from J, with 10 bases in between. CDR1 and CDR2 from the germline V gene are SGHAT and FQNNGV. The CDR3 loop spans 14 amino acids. The chain joins TRBV11-2 to TRBJ1-1; D gene uncertain. The source of this sequence is an adult who received the AZD1222 COVID-19 vaccine. Source: peripheral blood, taken 28 days after the second AZD1222 dose. The CDR3 coding sequence is TGTGCCAGCAGCTTGAAGGGATCTAACACTGAAGCTTTCTTT. Residues: CASSLKGSNTEAFF.